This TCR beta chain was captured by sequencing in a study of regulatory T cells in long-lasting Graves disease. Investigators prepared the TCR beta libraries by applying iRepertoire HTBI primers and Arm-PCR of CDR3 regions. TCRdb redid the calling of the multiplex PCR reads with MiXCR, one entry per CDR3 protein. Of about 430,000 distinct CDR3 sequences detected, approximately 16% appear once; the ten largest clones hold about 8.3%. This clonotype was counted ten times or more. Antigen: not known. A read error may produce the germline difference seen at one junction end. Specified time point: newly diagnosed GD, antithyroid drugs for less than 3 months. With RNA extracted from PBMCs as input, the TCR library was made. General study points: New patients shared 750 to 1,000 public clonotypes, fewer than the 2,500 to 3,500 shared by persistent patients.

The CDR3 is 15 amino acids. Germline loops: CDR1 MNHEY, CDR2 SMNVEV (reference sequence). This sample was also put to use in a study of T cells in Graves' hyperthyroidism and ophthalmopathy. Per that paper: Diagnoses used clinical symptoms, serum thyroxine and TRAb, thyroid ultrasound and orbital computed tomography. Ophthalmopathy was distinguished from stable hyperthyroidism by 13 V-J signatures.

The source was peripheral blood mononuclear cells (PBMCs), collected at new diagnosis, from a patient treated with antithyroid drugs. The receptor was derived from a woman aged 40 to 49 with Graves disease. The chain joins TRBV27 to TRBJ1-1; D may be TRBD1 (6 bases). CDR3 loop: CPSSVRGGVSTEAFF. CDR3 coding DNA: TGTCCCAGCAGTGTAAGGGGGGGGGTGAGCACTGAAGCTTTCTTT.